This T cell receptor beta chain was sequenced in a study of cytomegalovirus exposure and HLA in healthy donors. Study results and limitations: With high specificity and sensitivity, the classifier reportedly diagnosed cytomegalovirus status. The Asian-associated ancestry cluster reportedly had fewer N-insertions than the approximately 650-donor mean in a later analysis.

The study ran its PCR with 60 Vbeta and 13 Jbeta primers. Produced via immunoSEQ multiplex PCR; TCRdb's table is partial and in-frame only. The data contain fewer than 150,000 clones, 75% to 80% of them seen just once; the ten biggest clones take up approximately 4.9%. Comments on this clone: What it recognizes is unknown.

The CDR3 totals 15 residues. Deletions cut 7 bases from V and 2 bases from J, with 14 bases between. In germline, CDR1 is PRHDT, CDR2 FYEKMQ (reference sequence). The chain carries TRBV13 and TRBJ2-2; maybe TRBD2 (6 bases). Sequencing used PBMCs. The source is a woman aged 45-65 years in good health and CMV-seronegative. The CDR3 reads CASTPYGGNTGELFF. The CDR3 coding sequence is TGTGCCAGCACCCCGTACGGGGGTAACACCGGGGAGCTGTTTTTT.